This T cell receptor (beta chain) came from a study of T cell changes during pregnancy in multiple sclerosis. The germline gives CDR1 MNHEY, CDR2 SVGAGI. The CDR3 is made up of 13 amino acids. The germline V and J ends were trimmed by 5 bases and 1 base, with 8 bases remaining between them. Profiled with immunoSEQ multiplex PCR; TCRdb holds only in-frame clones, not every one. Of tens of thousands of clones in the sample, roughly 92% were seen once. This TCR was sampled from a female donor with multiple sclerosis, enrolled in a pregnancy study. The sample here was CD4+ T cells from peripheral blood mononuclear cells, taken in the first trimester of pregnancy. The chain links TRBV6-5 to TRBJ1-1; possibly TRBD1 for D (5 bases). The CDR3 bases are TGTGCCAGCAGTCGAGACAGGAACACTGAAGCTTTCTTT. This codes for CASSRDRNTEAFF.